A single sample gave rise to the 2 T cell receptor beta chains below, sequenced in a study of blood T cell repertoires in COVID-19. Method: immunoSEQ multiplex PCR; TCRdb's copy keeps in-frame clones and lacks some. This table holds approximately 150,000 clones, 70% to 85% found once. What was sequenced was peripheral blood. All receptors derive from a woman of 80 years or more with acute or convalescent COVID-19.

The chain carries TRBV29-1 and TRBJ2-7; 7 bases agree with TRBD1. In germline, CDR1 is SQVTM, CDR2 ANQGSEA. V lost 7 bases and J lost 4; bases outside the gene matches: 7. This CDR3 has 12 residues. Here the CDR3 reads CSAGDRQYEQYF. Here the CDR3 DNA reads TGCAGCGCCGGGGACAGACAATACGAGCAGTACTTC.

This sequence joins TRBV3-1 (or the pseudogene TRBV3-2) and TRBJ1-2; maybe TRBD1 (6 bases). CDR3 length equals 15 residues. V was trimmed by 0 bases and J by 7 bases, leaving 15 bases between them. Germline assignment: CDR1 LGHDT and CDR2 YNNKEL (reference sequence). For the CDR3, the DNA is TGTGCCAGCAGCCAAGACTGGCGGGGGGCGGTTGGCTACACCTTC. This translates into CASSQDWRGAVGYTF.